This T cell receptor (beta chain) emerged from a study of blood T cell repertoires in COVID-19. Whole-study context: COVID-19 samples from acute and convalescent phases originated in the United States, Italy and Spain.

In the source study's methods: Estimation of nucleated cell counts relied on the amplification of reference gene primers. The repertoire was sequenced with immunoSEQ multiplex PCR; TCRdb's copy has only in-frame clones and lacks some. The V and J calls and clone size are taken from that table; D and trimming were inferred from the DNA. Counted here are some 220,000 clones, approximately 84% occurring once; the ten biggest clones make up roughly 2.4%. This clone came up a few times. Sequencing used peripheral blood. This clonotype was obtained from a woman aged 55-70 years with acute or convalescent COVID-19.

CDR3 residues: CASRDREYTEAFF. CDR3 DNA: TGTGCCAGCAGAGACAGGGAATACACTGAAGCTTTCTTT. The V call is TRBV25-1, the J call TRBJ1-1; 7 positions match TRBD1. Germline trimming cut 6 bases from V and 3 bases from J; bases unmatched to any gene: 4. Germline V lookup: CDR1 MGHDK, CDR2 SYGVNS. The CDR3 is made up of 13 amino acids.